The 24 T cell receptor beta chains given below trace back to one sample, sequenced in a study of cytomegalovirus exposure and HLA in healthy donors. Generated by immunoSEQ multiplex PCR, the TCRdb table keeps only in-frame clones and is missing some. The data hold around 130,000 clones, with over 65% observed a single time. The sequenced sample was PBMCs. Source of these receptors: a woman aged 30 to 39 in good health and CMV-seronegative.

This clone came up a few times. The genes are TRBV29-1 and TRBJ1-2; no clear D gene. This CDR3 is 11 amino acids long. Trimming took off 2 bases at V and 5 bases at J, with 6 bases between the two ends. The germline V gene has CDR1 SQVTM and CDR2 ANQGSEA. The DNA of the CDR3 is TGCAGCGTTGAACGAGATTATGGCTACACCTTC. Protein: CSVERDYGYTF.

V usage is TRBV6-4 and J usage is TRBJ1-2, with 9 bases that match TRBD1. The V segment lost 4 bases and the J segment 5 bases; nucleotides outside the gene matches: 8. Germline CDR1 and CDR2: MRHNA and SNTAGT. The CDR3 is 15 residues long. The CDR3 DNA follows: TGTGCCAGCAGTGTAGAAACAGGGGGCCTTTATGGCTACACCTTC. It codes for CASSVETGGLYGYTF.

The CDR3 is CASSPDQPQHF. The CDR3 nucleotides read TGTGCCAGCAGCCCCGATCAGCCCCAGCATTTT. The chain combines TRBV9 with TRBJ1-5, with D hard to call. The V and J ends lost 4 bases and 5 bases respectively, with 4 bases between them. Germline assignment: CDR1 SGDLS and CDR2 YYNGEE. This CDR3 comprises 11 residues.

The chain couples TRBV7-8 to TRBJ2-6, with TRBD1 as a possible D gene (5 bases). Germline V lookup: CDR1 SGHVS, CDR2 FQNEAQ. V lost 3 bases and J lost 0, with 9 bases in between. CDR3 length equals 16 residues. The CDR3 nucleotides read TGTGCCAGCAGCTTTAACAGGCCCTCTGGGGCCAACGTCCTGACTTTC. This gives the protein CASSFNRPSGANVLTF.

The sample holds a few counts of this clone. The chain carries TRBV2 and TRBJ2-3; a possible D gene is TRBD2 (5 bases). Germline V gives CDR1 SNHLY, CDR2 FYNNEI. Between the trimmed V and J ends, which lost 6 bases and 2 bases, there was a span of 21 bases. CDR3 length equals 17 residues. CDR3 protein: CASRPGGLGYHTDTQYF. The CDR3 region has the DNA TGTGCCAGCAGGCCCGGCGGACTTGGGTACCACACAGATACGCAGTATTTT.

The rearrangement uses TRBV6-7 and TRBJ2-7, with 9 nucleotides matching TRBD2. TRBV6-7 is flagged as an ORF with uncertain function. The trim removed 9 bases at V and 5 bases at J, leaving 14 bases unmatched. The CDR3 consists of 15 residues. For the CDR3, the DNA is TGTGCCAGACCCAAACCGGGACTAGCTCGACACGAGCAGTACTTC. As protein: CARPKPGLARHEQYF.

This clone occurred a few times. J is TRBJ1-2 and V is TRBV16; TRBD1 matches 8 bases. The CDR3 is made up of 16 amino acids. Unmatched junction bases numbered 6, after V lost 0 bases and J lost 3 bases. Germline values: CDR1 KGHSY, CDR2 FQNENV. Here the CDR3 reads CASSQSPGGGYYGYTF. As DNA, the CDR3 is TGTGCCAGCAGCCAATCCCCAGGGGGCGGATACTATGGCTACACCTTC.

This chain uses TRBV7-8 with TRBJ2-7; D may be TRBD2 (6 bases). V lost 3 bases to trimming and J lost 6 bases, with 15 bases between them. The CDR3 is made up of 14 amino acids. Per germline, CDR1 SGHVS and CDR2 FQNEAQ. The CDR3 DNA reads TGTGCCAGCAGCTTTCTCGGGGGATCGGGCGAGCAGTACTTC. Protein: CASSFLGGSGEQYF.

This chain uses TRBV7-6 with TRBJ2-3; D is undetermined. Germline assignment: CDR1 SGHVS and CDR2 FNYEAQ. The CDR3 runs 15 residues. V lost 3 bases to trimming and J lost 1 base, with 11 bases between them. The CDR3: CASSFAQRGTDTQYF. DNA for the CDR3: TGTGCCAGCAGCTTTGCCCAACGCGGCACAGATACGCAGTATTTT.

This sequence joins TRBV2 and TRBJ1-2; maybe TRBD1 (5 bases). The CDR3 is 12 residues long. The germline gives CDR1 SNHLY, CDR2 FYNNEI. V lost 6 bases and J lost 5, with 10 bases in between. In DNA form, the CDR3 reads TGTGCCAGCAGCCGACAGCCGTATGGCTACACCTTC. Translating it yields CASSRQPYGYTF.

This chain uses TRBV19 with TRBJ1-5, with TRBD1 identical over 8 bases. CDR1 LNHDA and CDR2 SQIVND come from the germline V gene (reference sequence). The CDR3 runs to 14 residues. With 3 bases clipped from V and 4 bases from J, the junction kept 2 bases outside the gene matches. The CDR3 spells CASSIRDRNQPQHF. CDR3 nucleotide sequence: TGTGCCAGTAGTATCCGGGACAGGAATCAGCCCCAGCATTTT.

The chain joins TRBV5-6 to TRBJ2-7, with 7 bases matching TRBD1. CDR3 length: 14 amino acids. From germline, CDR1 is SGHDT and CDR2 YYEEEE. Trimming took 2 bases from V and 2 from J; bases not matched to a gene: 4. CDR3 nucleotide sequence: TGTGCCAGCAGCTTTAGGGGACAGACCTACGAGCAGTACTTC. This sequence encodes CASSFRGQTYEQYF.

V is TRBV4-3 and J is TRBJ2-3, with TRBD1 matching over 8 bases. From germline, CDR1 is LGHNA and CDR2 YSLEER. This CDR3 spans 17 amino acids. J lost 3 bases, V lost 4 bases, and 12 bases had no gene match. CDR3 protein: CASSRRLGDRSTDTQYF. The DNA for the CDR3 is TGCGCCAGCAGCCGCCGACTAGGGGACAGGTCGACAGATACGCAGTATTTT.

The chain joins TRBV5-5 to TRBJ2-7; D may be TRBD1 (5 bases). The germline V gene has CDR1 SGHKS and CDR2 YYEKEE (reference sequence). The CDR3 contains 14 residues. V was clipped by 0 bases and J by 2 bases, with 9 bases between them. DNA for the CDR3: TGTGCCAGCAGCTTGGTACAGGTCCCCTACGAGCAGTACTTC. The encoded protein is CASSLVQVPYEQYF.

The chain has TRBV7-3 and TRBJ2-7, with D possibly being TRBD1 (6 bases). Trimming cost V 1 base and J 2 bases, with 12 bases left between them. CDR1 is SGHTA, CDR2 FQGTGA, per germline. The CDR3 contains 15 residues. The CDR3 region is CASSLSTGSAYEQYF. The CDR3 DNA sequence: TGTGCCAGCAGCTTAAGTACAGGGTCCGCCTACGAGCAGTACTTC.

This chain connects TRBV5-6 to TRBJ2-5; 8 bases agree with TRBD2. This CDR3 region has 18 residues. Germline-derived CDR1 and CDR2 are SGHDT and YYEEEE. With V trimmed by 6 bases and J by 5 bases, 21 bases remained unmatched. DNA for the CDR3: TGTGCCAGCACCTCGGGACCGCGAGGACGGTCGGGGGGGGAGACCCAGTACTTC. Translation gives CASTSGPRGRSGGETQYF.

The rearrangement joins TRBV19 to TRBJ1-5; 11 nucleotides align to TRBD1. Germline lookup yields CDR1 LNHDA and CDR2 SQIVND (reference sequence). Trimming took 5 bases from V and 0 from J; bases not matched to a gene: 6. The CDR3 runs 17 residues. The CDR3 nucleotides are TGTGCCAGTAGTCCGGGACAGGGGGGCGGTAGCAATCAGCCCCAGCATTTT. This gives the protein CASSPGQGGGSNQPQHF.

The V and J genes are TRBV19 and TRBJ1-2, with 7 bases that match TRBD1. Germline-derived CDR1 and CDR2 are LNHDA and SQIVND (reference sequence). This CDR3 has 16 amino acids. J gave up 4 bases and V 3 bases, and 11 bases lay outside the gene matches. CDR3 residues: CASSIIGQGGVYGYTF. CDR3 in DNA: TGTGCCAGTAGTATTATTGGGCAGGGGGGAGTCTATGGCTACACCTTC.

The V and J genes are TRBV7-3 and TRBJ1-1; D not certain. Germline values: CDR1 SGHTA, CDR2 FQGTGA. The CDR3 totals 15 residues. V lost 5 bases and J lost 2, with 15 bases in between. The CDR3 DNA reads TGTGCCAGCAGCGCGACTAAGGCGGGAAACACTGAAGCTTTCTTT. Its translation: CASSATKAGNTEAFF.

The chain uses TRBV7-9 and TRBJ2-7; TRBD1 is a possible D gene (5 bases). The V end was cut by 3 bases, the J end by 3 bases, with 12 bases between. The CDR3 runs to 14 residues. CDR1 and CDR2 from the germline V gene are SEHNR and FQNEAQ (reference sequence). The chain's CDR3 is CASSFQGRSYEQYF. Here the CDR3 DNA reads TGTGCCAGCAGCTTTCAGGGTCGGAGCTACGAGCAGTACTTC.

This clone was seen just once. The chain has TRBV7-9 and TRBJ1-6; 7 nucleotides line up with TRBD1. CDR3 length equals 13 residues. Germline V CDR1 and CDR2: SEHNR, FQNEAQ (reference sequence). The ends lost 3 bases at V and 10 bases at J; junction bases unmatched: 3. CDR3 in DNA: TGTGCCAGCAGCTTTACAGGGGAGTCACCCCTCCACTTT. Protein: CASSFTGESPLHF.

This chain connects TRBV6-6 to TRBJ2-5, with 9 bases that match TRBD1. The ends lost 6 bases at V and 3 bases at J; junction bases unmatched: 5. CDR3 length: 14 amino acids. Germline V gives CDR1 MNHNY, CDR2 SVGAGI (reference sequence). The CDR3 loop is CASRTGTGKETQYF. The CDR3 nucleotides are TGTGCCAGCAGAACCGGGACAGGGAAAGAGACCCAGTACTTC.

V usage is TRBV18 and J usage is TRBJ1-2, with 10 bases identical to TRBD1. Germline loops: CDR1 KGHSH, CDR2 LQKENI. J was trimmed by 8 bases and V by 3 bases; bases with no gene match: 6. The CDR3 loop spans 14 amino acids. CDR3 in amino acids: CASSPTGGSAGYTF. DNA of the CDR3: TGTGCCAGCTCACCGACAGGGGGCTCAGCCGGCTACACCTTC.

This clone appeared a few times. This chain joins TRBV5-1 and TRBJ2-2, with TRBD1 identical over 7 bases. The length of the CDR3 is 14 residues. The trim removed 5 bases at V and 4 bases at J, leaving 5 bases unmatched. CDR1 SGHRS and CDR2 YFSETQ come from the germline V gene. The CDR3 nucleotides are TGCGCCAGCAGTTGGGCAGGGGGCACCGGGGAGCTGTTTTTT. It is translated as CASSWAGGTGELFF.